The rows below give T cell receptor beta chains drawn from one sample of a study of siplizumab effects on memory and regulatory T cells. Here immunoSEQ multiplex PCR was the method, and the copy in TCRdb shows in-frame clones only, minus some. Here the sample spans about 82,000 clones, roughly 87% being singletons. Specimen: Tregs sorted from blood. Receptors originate from a human donor in good health. Each CDR3 is given with its conserved first and last residue. D genes are given only for firm matches. Clone size appears in some rows only: once, few, many, or a class for an expanded clone.

j_gene: TRBJ2-3
v_gene: TRBV11-2
len: 12
abundance: -
d_gene: -
CDR3nt: TGTGCCAGCAGCTTTAGCACAGATACGCAGTATTTT
CDR3aa: CASSFSTDTQYF

j_gene: TRBJ1-1
v_gene: TRBV6-4
len: 13
abundance: -
d_gene: -
CDR3nt: TGTGCCAGCAGAAGCGAGCTAAACACTGAAGCTTTCTTT
CDR3aa: CASRSELNTEAFF

j_gene: TRBJ1-5
v_gene: TRBV30
len: 12
abundance: -
d_gene: TRBD1
CDR3nt: TGTGCCTGGGACAGGGGAAATCAGCCCCAGCATTTT
CDR3aa: CAWDRGNQPQHF

j_gene: TRBJ1-6
v_gene: TRBV30
len: 17
abundance: -
d_gene: TRBD1
CDR3nt: TGTGCCTGGAGTGGACAGGGAGGGGGGCCCTATAATTCACCCCTCCACTTT
CDR3aa: CAWSGQGGGPYNSPLHF

j_gene: TRBJ2-1
v_gene: TRBV7-2
len: 13
abundance: -
d_gene: -
CDR3nt: TGTGCCAGCAGCTTTCTTTCCTACAATGAGCAGTTCTTC
CDR3aa: CASSFLSYNEQFF

j_gene: TRBJ2-7
v_gene: TRBV6-5
len: 13
abundance: -
d_gene: -
CDR3nt: TGTGCCAGCAGTTATAGGCAATCCCGCGAGCAGTACTTC
CDR3aa: CASSYRQSREQYF

j_gene: TRBJ1-2
v_gene: TRBV29-1
len: 10
abundance: -
d_gene: -
CDR3nt: TGCAGCGTCGATGTTTCTGGCTACACCTTC
CDR3aa: CSVDVSGYTF

j_gene: TRBJ1-6
v_gene: TRBV28
len: 18
abundance: -
d_gene: -
CDR3nt: TGTGCCAGCAGCCCCGTGGGCAGGGGCTTAGCCTATAATTCACCCCTCCACTTT
CDR3aa: CASSPVGRGLAYNSPLHF

j_gene: TRBJ1-1
v_gene: TRBV27
len: 13
abundance: -
d_gene: -
CDR3nt: TGTGCCAGCAGCCAGGGAAGAAACACTGAAGCTTTCTTT
CDR3aa: CASSQGRNTEAFF

j_gene: TRBJ2-2
v_gene: TRBV4-1
len: 18
abundance: -
d_gene: -
CDR3nt: TGCGCCAGCAGCCAAGGGGGGCGGGGCCAACGGAACACCGGGGAGCTGTTTTTT
CDR3aa: CASSQGGRGQRNTGELFF

j_gene: TRBJ2-2
v_gene: TRBV7-3
len: 15
abundance: -
d_gene: -
CDR3nt: TGTGCCAGCAGCTTACTGGGGGCGGACACCGGGGAGCTGTTTTTT
CDR3aa: CASSLLGADTGELFF

j_gene: TRBJ1-4
v_gene: TRBV29-1
len: 13
abundance: many
d_gene: -
CDR3nt: TGCAGCGTTCAAGGAGGGAAGGGGGAAAAACTGTTTTTT
CDR3aa: CSVQGGKGEKLFF

j_gene: TRBJ2-6
v_gene: TRBV18
len: 19
abundance: -
d_gene: -
CDR3nt: TGTGCCAGCTCACCAGGTCAGGGACCGATTTACTCTGGGGCCAACGTCCTGACTTTC
CDR3aa: CASSPGQGPIYSGANVLTF

j_gene: TRBJ1-2
v_gene: TRBV28
len: 14
abundance: once
d_gene: TRBD1
CDR3nt: TGTGCCAGCAGCAGGACAGGGGGTTTCTATGGCTACACCTTC
CDR3aa: CASSRTGGFYGYTF

j_gene: TRBJ1-5
v_gene: TRBV6-5
len: 13
abundance: -
d_gene: -
CDR3nt: TGTGCCAGCAAAAACGGGGCCCAGGGGCCCCAGCATTTT
CDR3aa: CASKNGAQGPQHF

j_gene: TRBJ2-3
v_gene: TRBV5-1
len: 19
abundance: -
d_gene: TRBD2
CDR3nt: TGCGCCAGCAGCTTTATCGGACTAGCGGGGGTAGCACCCACAGATACGCAGTATTTT
CDR3aa: CASSFIGLAGVAPTDTQYF

j_gene: TRBJ1-4
v_gene: TRBV5-6
len: 15
abundance: -
d_gene: -
CDR3nt: TGTGCCAGCAGCATTTTCCGGGAGAGGGCTGAAAAACTGTTTTTT
CDR3aa: CASSIFRERAEKLFF

j_gene: TRBJ2-6
v_gene: TRBV5-1
len: 15
abundance: -
d_gene: TRBD1
CDR3nt: TGCGCCAGCAGCTTAAGGGGGCGCGGGGCCAACGTCCTGACTTTC
CDR3aa: CASSLRGRGANVLTF

j_gene: TRBJ2-5
v_gene: TRBV30
len: 15
abundance: -
d_gene: TRBD2
CDR3nt: TGTGCCTGGACCCGCCTAGCGGGGGGGCGAGAGACCCAGTACTTC
CDR3aa: CAWTRLAGGRETQYF

j_gene: TRBJ2-3
v_gene: TRBV29-1
len: 14
abundance: -
d_gene: TRBD1
CDR3nt: TGCAGCGTTGAAGATGGGACAGGGCGCGATACGCAGTATTTT
CDR3aa: CSVEDGTGRDTQYF

j_gene: TRBJ1-6
v_gene: TRBV6-6
len: 16
abundance: -
d_gene: -
CDR3nt: TGTGCCAGCAGTTACAGGGGGAGCTCCTATAATTCACCCCTCCACTTT
CDR3aa: CASSYRGSSYNSPLHF

j_gene: TRBJ1-4
v_gene: TRBV5-1
len: 15
abundance: -
d_gene: -
CDR3nt: TGCGCCAGCAGCTTGATGAGTAGGGCCGATGAAAAACTGTTTTTT
CDR3aa: CASSLMSRADEKLFF

j_gene: TRBJ1-1
v_gene: TRBV6-1
len: 15
abundance: -
d_gene: -
CDR3nt: TGTGCCACCGAGAGGGTGAGAGGAATCCCCCCTGAAGCTTTCTTT
CDR3aa: CATERVRGIPPEAFF

j_gene: TRBJ1-1
v_gene: TRBV5-5
len: 14
abundance: -
d_gene: -
CDR3nt: TGTGCCAGCAGCTTGGGGGAGACACCACGTGAGGCTTTCTTT
CDR3aa: CASSLGETPREAFF

j_gene: TRBJ2-7
v_gene: TRBV7-2
len: 13
abundance: -
d_gene: -
CDR3nt: TGTGCCAGCAGCCTCTTATCGGGGTTGAAGCAGTACTTC
CDR3aa: CASSLLSGLKQYF

j_gene: TRBJ2-3
v_gene: TRBV6-6
len: 16
abundance: -
d_gene: TRBD2
CDR3nt: TGTGCCAGCAGACGACTAGCGGGGGGGAGCACAGATACGCAGTATTTT
CDR3aa: CASRRLAGGSTDTQYF

j_gene: TRBJ2-3
v_gene: TRBV10-2
len: 15
abundance: -
d_gene: TRBD2
CDR3nt: TGCGCCAGCAGGATAGCGGGGTATAACACAGATACGCAGTATTTT
CDR3aa: CASRIAGYNTDTQYF

j_gene: TRBJ2-3
v_gene: TRBV5-6
len: 19
abundance: once
d_gene: TRBD2
CDR3nt: TGTGCCAGCAGCTTGGAAGTAGCGGGGGGACCTTTGGGCACAGATACGCAGTATTTT
CDR3aa: CASSLEVAGGPLGTDTQYF

j_gene: TRBJ1-1
v_gene: TRBV5-1
len: 13
abundance: few
d_gene: -
CDR3nt: TGCGCCAGCAGCTTGGTCGGCGGCAGAGAAGCTTTCTTT
CDR3aa: CASSLVGGREAFF

j_gene: TRBJ2-4
v_gene: TRBV18
len: 19
abundance: -
d_gene: -
CDR3nt: TGTGCCAGCTCACCGCTAACGATGACAGGTTGGGGGGCCAAAAACATTCAGTACTTC
CDR3aa: CASSPLTMTGWGAKNIQYF

j_gene: TRBJ2-7
v_gene: TRBV5-1
len: 12
abundance: -
d_gene: -
CDR3nt: TGCGCCAGCAGCCCGAGACCCCACGAGCAGTACTTC
CDR3aa: CASSPRPHEQYF

j_gene: TRBJ1-6
v_gene: TRBV6-5
len: 15
abundance: -
d_gene: TRBD1
CDR3nt: TGTGCCAGCAGTTACAGGGGGCAGAGGGATTCACCCCCCCACTTT
CDR3aa: CASSYRGQRDSPPHF

j_gene: TRBJ2-1
v_gene: TRBV9
len: 14
abundance: once
d_gene: TRBD2
CDR3nt: TGTGCCAGCAGCGTACGCGGGGGGGGCAATGAGCAGTTCTTC
CDR3aa: CASSVRGGGNEQFF

j_gene: TRBJ1-5
v_gene: TRBV6-1
len: 15
abundance: once
d_gene: -
CDR3nt: TGTGCCAGCAGTGTCTCGGGCTATAGCAATCAGCCCCAGCATTTT
CDR3aa: CASSVSGYSNQPQHF

j_gene: TRBJ2-5
v_gene: TRBV15
len: 14
abundance: -
d_gene: TRBD1
CDR3nt: TGTGCCACCAGGAGGACAGGGGGCGCTGAGACCCAGTACTTC
CDR3aa: CATRRTGGAETQYF

j_gene: TRBJ1-1
v_gene: TRBV6-5
len: 13
abundance: -
d_gene: -
CDR3nt: TGTGCCAGCACGGGGTTCGGGCGGGAAGAAGCTTTCTTT
CDR3aa: CASTGFGREEAFF

j_gene: TRBJ2-3
v_gene: TRBV5-6
len: 18
abundance: -
d_gene: -
CDR3nt: TGTGCCAGCAGCAGTCCATTGACAGGAGTCCTACTCACAGATACGCAGTATTTT
CDR3aa: CASSSPLTGVLLTDTQYF

j_gene: TRBJ1-6
v_gene: TRBV28
len: 12
abundance: -
d_gene: -
CDR3nt: TGTGCCAGCAGTTTATGGGGTTCACCCCTCCACTTT
CDR3aa: CASSLWGSPLHF

j_gene: TRBJ2-2
v_gene: TRBV2
len: 15
abundance: -
d_gene: -
CDR3nt: TGTGCCAGCCATTTCGGACAGCCTTACACCGGGGAGCTGTTTTTT
CDR3aa: CASHFGQPYTGELFF

j_gene: TRBJ1-4
v_gene: TRBV6-1
len: 14
abundance: -
d_gene: TRBD1
CDR3nt: TGTGCCAGCAGACCGGGACAGGGGTTCGAAAAACTGTTTTTT
CDR3aa: CASRPGQGFEKLFF

j_gene: TRBJ1-3
v_gene: TRBV14
len: 13
abundance: few
d_gene: -
CDR3nt: TGTGCCAGCAGCCTCCGCGGGGGAAACACCATATATTTT
CDR3aa: CASSLRGGNTIYF

j_gene: TRBJ2-3
v_gene: TRBV18
len: 15
abundance: -
d_gene: -
CDR3nt: TGTGCCAGCTCATCCGACACCACCCGCACAGATACGCAGTATTTT
CDR3aa: CASSSDTTRTDTQYF

j_gene: TRBJ2-7
v_gene: TRBV29-1
len: 12
abundance: -
d_gene: -
CDR3nt: TGCAGCGTTGCGGCGGCCGCCTACGAGCAGTACTTC
CDR3aa: CSVAAAAYEQYF

j_gene: TRBJ1-2
v_gene: TRBV19
len: 14
abundance: -
d_gene: -
CDR3nt: TGTGCCAGTAGTAGGGACTCCCTGAACTATGGCTACACCTTC
CDR3aa: CASSRDSLNYGYTF

j_gene: TRBJ1-1
v_gene: TRBV6-1
len: 12
abundance: few
d_gene: -
CDR3nt: TGTGCCAGCAAGGGTCCAGGGAGCGAAGCTTTCTTT
CDR3aa: CASKGPGSEAFF

j_gene: TRBJ2-3
v_gene: TRBV18
len: 14
abundance: -
d_gene: -
CDR3nt: TGTGCCAGCTCACAGGTATCTAGCACAGATACGCAGTATTTT
CDR3aa: CASSQVSSTDTQYF